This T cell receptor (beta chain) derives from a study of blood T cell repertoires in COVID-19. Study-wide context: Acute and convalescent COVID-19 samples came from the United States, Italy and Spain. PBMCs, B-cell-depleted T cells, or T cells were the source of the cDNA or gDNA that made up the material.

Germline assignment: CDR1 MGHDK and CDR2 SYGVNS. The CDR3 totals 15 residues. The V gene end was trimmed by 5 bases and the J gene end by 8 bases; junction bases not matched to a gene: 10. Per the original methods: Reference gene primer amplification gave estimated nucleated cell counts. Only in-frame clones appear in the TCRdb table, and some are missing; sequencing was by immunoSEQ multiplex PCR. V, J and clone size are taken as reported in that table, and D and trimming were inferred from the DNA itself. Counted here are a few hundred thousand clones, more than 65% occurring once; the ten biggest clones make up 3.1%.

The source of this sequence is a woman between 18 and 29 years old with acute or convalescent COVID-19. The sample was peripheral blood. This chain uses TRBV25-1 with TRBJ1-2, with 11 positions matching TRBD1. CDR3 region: CASSKPGQGVRGYTF. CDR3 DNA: TGTGCCAGCAGTAAACCGGGACAGGGGGTACGAGGCTACACCTTC.